This passage covers 20 T cell receptor beta chains from one sample sequenced in a study of cytomegalovirus exposure and HLA in healthy donors listed by TCRdb under 2017. Libraries were made using the immunoSEQ multiplex PCR assay. TCRdb retrieved this table from immuneACCESS and kept in-frame rearrangements only. Not all clones are present; in checked studies, unresolved V genes account for under half, and no reason is known for the remainder. The sample table contains 100,000 to 120,000 clones; only one count was recorded for approximately 90% of them. The ten largest clones capture around 1.8% of the sample. Sample: PBMCs. The source is a woman younger than 35 in good health and CMV-seronegative.

The rearrangement uses TRBV7-2 and TRBJ2-7; perhaps TRBD1 as D (6 bases). The germline gives CDR1 SGHTA, CDR2 FQGNSA. Trimming took off 6 bases at V and 0 bases at J, with 12 bases between the two ends. The CDR3 consists of 14 residues. CDR3 sequence: CASRPGDRSYEQYF. CDR3 DNA sequence: TGTGCCAGCAGGCCAGGGGACCGCTCCTACGAGCAGTACTTC.

This chain links TRBV7-6 with TRBJ1-1; D gene uncertain. V was shortened by 2 bases and J by 5 bases, with 9 bases between the two germline ends. CDR1 and CDR2 (germline): SGHVS, FNYEAQ. CDR3 length: 13 amino acids. The CDR3 nucleotides read TGTGCCAGCAGCTTAAATACGGGGACTGAAGCTTTCTTT. Translation gives CASSLNTGTEAFF.

This sequence joins TRBV28 and TRBJ1-1; D gene uncertain. Trimming shortened V by 2 bases and J by 1 base, and 8 bases separated the two germline ends. The CDR3 contains 14 residues. CDR1 and CDR2 (germline): MDHEN, SYDVKM. The CDR3 region is CASSLVYRNTEAFF. The CDR3, as DNA: TGTGCCAGCAGTTTAGTGTACAGGAACACTGAAGCTTTCTTT.

This clone was seen a few times. The rearrangement links TRBV28 to TRBJ2-3; TRBD1 matches at 7 bases. The germline V gene has CDR1 MDHEN and CDR2 SYDVKM. Trimming at V came to 6 bases and at J to 0 bases, leaving 6 bases not matched to a gene. The CDR3 runs to 15 residues. DNA for the CDR3: TGTGCCAGCAGCATAGGGACAGTTAGCACAGATACGCAGTATTTT. Protein product: CASSIGTVSTDTQYF.

The chain uses TRBV4-2 and TRBJ2-3; a weak D match, TRBD2 (6 bases). The germline gives CDR1 LGHNA, CDR2 YNFKEQ. CDR3 length equals 16 residues. V lost 4 bases to trimming and J lost 1 base, with 15 bases between them. CDR3 DNA sequence: TGTGCCAGCAGCCTTGGAACGGGAGTGGGCACAGATACGCAGTATTTT. It yields the protein CASSLGTGVGTDTQYF.

The count of this clone is one. The chain links TRBV5-1 to TRBJ2-6, with TRBD1 matching over 7 bases. This CDR3 contains 15 residues. Losses at the gene ends were 4 bases for V and 2 bases for J; bases not matched to a gene: 3. Germline V gives CDR1 SGHRS, CDR2 YFSETQ. CDR3 bases: TGCGCCAGCAGCGACAGGGCGCCTGGGGCCAACGTCCTGACTTTC. The encoded protein is CASSDRAPGANVLTF.

V and J are TRBV5-1 and TRBJ2-7; the D gene is possibly TRBD1 (6 bases). Between the trimmed V and J ends, which lost 0 bases and 3 bases, there was a span of 13 bases. CDR1 is SGHRS, CDR2 YFSETQ, per germline. The CDR3 is 15 amino acids. The CDR3 region is CASSLGGTRGYEQYF. The CDR3 DNA reads TGCGCCAGCAGCTTGGGGGGGACACGCGGCTACGAGCAGTACTTC.

The V gene is TRBV7-3, the J gene TRBJ1-2, with TRBD1 matching 8 bases. This CDR3 region has 17 residues. Germline-derived CDR1 and CDR2 are SGHTA and FQGTGA. V gave up 2 bases and J gave up 0 bases; unmatched junction bases: 8. Here the CDR3 DNA reads TGTGCCAGCAGCTTATTTGGACAGGGCTCATCTAACTATGGCTACACCTTC. Its protein product is CASSLFGQGSSNYGYTF.

The chain employs TRBV4-1 and TRBJ1-4, with D unclear. Deletions cut 8 bases from V and 7 bases from J, with 17 bases between. Germline lookup yields CDR1 MGHRA and CDR2 YSYEKL. The CDR3 consists of 14 residues. The CDR3 is CASLIPGGGEKLFF. As DNA, the CDR3 is TGCGCCAGCTTGATACCGGGTGGAGGTGAAAAACTGTTTTTT.

The chain couples TRBV5-1 to TRBJ2-7, with TRBD2 identical over 12 bases. The CDR3 has 16 residues. Germline loops: CDR1 SGHRS, CDR2 YFSETQ. The J segment lost 0 bases and the V segment lost 4 bases, leaving 5 bases of the junction unmatched. CDR3 sequence: CASSPETSGSSYEQYF. CDR3 bases: TGCGCCAGCAGCCCGGAGACTAGCGGGAGCTCCTACGAGCAGTACTTC. Based on the CDR3 plus reference TRBV5-1 and TRBJ2-7, the full variable domain is KAGVTQTPRYLIKTRGQQVTLSCSPISGHRSVSWYQQTPGQGLQFLFEYFSETQRNKGNFPGRFSGRQFSNSRSEMNVSTLELGDSALYLCASSPETSGSSYEQYFGPGTRLTVT.

This clone was picked up one time. The rearrangement joins TRBV7-2 to TRBJ2-7, with TRBD2 as a possible D gene (5 bases). Trimming stripped 1 base from V and 0 bases from J, with 7 bases between. Looked up from germline, CDR1 is SGHTA and CDR2 is FQGNSA. This CDR3 is built from 14 residues. The CDR3 region has the DNA TGTGCCAGCAGCTTAGGTAGCGTCTCCTACGAGCAGTACTTC. Amino acid sequence: CASSLGSVSYEQYF. The complete variable domain, with remaining parts taken from reference TRBV7-2 and TRBJ2-7, reads GAGVSQSPSNKVTEKGKDVELRCDPISGHTALYWYRQSLGQGLEFLIYFQGNSAPDKSGLPSDRFSAERTGGSVSTLTIQRTQQEDSAVYLCASSLGSVSYEQYFGPGTRLTVT.

In its sample, this clone was seen once. The chain couples TRBV28 to TRBJ1-2; 8 bases align to TRBD1. The CDR3 loop spans 16 amino acids. Germline CDR1 MDHEN, CDR2 SYDVKM. V shed 4 bases, J shed 1 base, and the junction held 8 bases outside the gene matches. CDR3: CASSSPGGGGNYGYTF. The CDR3 bases are TGTGCCAGCAGTTCACCAGGGGGCGGAGGTAACTATGGCTACACCTTC.

The chain joins TRBV7-3 to TRBJ2-3, with 8 nucleotides matching TRBD1. V shed 4 bases and J 2 bases; nucleotides not matched to a gene: 5. Germline-derived CDR1 and CDR2 are SGHTA and FQGTGA. This CDR3 has 15 residues. CDR3 residues: CASSSGTGSTDTQYF. The CDR3 DNA is TGTGCCAGCAGCTCTGGGACAGGATCCACAGATACGCAGTATTTT.

This chain joins TRBV7-9 and TRBJ1-2, with a tentative D call TRBD1 (5 bases). Germline V CDR1 and CDR2: SEHNR, FQNEAQ (reference sequence). This CDR3 contains 12 residues. Trimming took off 2 bases at V and 7 bases at J, with 8 bases between the two ends. The CDR3 DNA reads TGTGCCAGCAGCTTACAGGGAGGTGGCTACACCTTC. Amino acids: CASSLQGGGYTF.

J is TRBJ1-1 and V is TRBV29-1, with 8 bases aligning to TRBD1. Per germline, CDR1 SQVTM and CDR2 ANQGSEA. Unmatched junction bases numbered 13, after V lost 8 bases and J lost 5 bases. CDR3 length: 14 residues. CDR3 DNA: TGCAGCTTCCATTCGGGACAGGTAACGACTGAAGCTTTCTTT. It encodes CSFHSGQVTTEAFF.

The chain couples TRBV7-2 to TRBJ1-4, with 10 bases aligning to TRBD1. The CDR3 runs to 14 residues. CDR1 and CDR2 (germline): SGHTA, FQGNSA. The ends lost 5 bases at V and 8 bases at J; junction bases unmatched: 5. CDR3 region: CASSKTGGKEKLFF. Here the CDR3 DNA reads TGTGCCAGCAGCAAGACAGGGGGCAAAGAAAAACTGTTTTTT.

The gene calls are TRBV7-6 and TRBJ1-3; TRBD1 might be the D (5 bases). V lost 1 base and J 1 base, leaving 11 bases between the germline ends. Germline V gives CDR1 SGHVS, CDR2 FNYEAQ. The CDR3 sequence is 16 residues long. DNA of the CDR3: TGTGCCAGCAGCTTAGGGAAGGGGTCATCTGGAAACACCATATATTTT. Its protein product is CASSLGKGSSGNTIYF. Complete variable domain (other parts from reference TRBV7-6 and TRBJ1-3): GAGVSQSPRYKVTKRGQDVALRCDPISGHVSLYWYRQALGQGPEFLTYFNYEAQQDKSGLPNDRFSAERPEGSISTLTIQRTEQRDSAMYRCASSLGKGSSGNTIYFGEGSWLTVV.

The V and J genes are TRBV4-3 and TRBJ2-2; D is unclear. V lost 4 bases and J lost 2, with 8 bases in between. Germline values: CDR1 LGHNA, CDR2 YSLEER. This CDR3 has 14 residues. The CDR3 DNA is TGCGCCAGCAGCCTTGGCGGCAACACCGGGGAGCTGTTTTTT. It encodes CASSLGGNTGELFF.

The chain employs TRBV28 and TRBJ2-7; weak D call: TRBD2 (5 bases). CDR1 MDHEN and CDR2 SYDVKM come from the germline V gene. CDR3 length: 13 residues. The ends were cut back, 8 bases at V and 4 bases at J, with 15 bases in the middle. For the CDR3, the DNA is TGTGCCAGCGGGATTGGGGAGAGTTACGAGCAGTACTTC. It specifies CASGIGESYEQYF.

This clone was recorded a few times. This same CDR3 is encoded by further DNA sequences in the sample. The CDR3 region is CAWSVTGYGYTF. DNA for the CDR3: TGTGCCTGGAGTGTAACAGGGTATGGCTACACCTTC. The chain combines TRBV30 with TRBJ1-2, with D perhaps matching TRBD1 (6 bases). The CDR3 totals 12 residues. V lost 0 bases and J lost 5, with 7 bases in between. Germline loops: CDR1 GTSNPN, CDR2 SVGIG (reference sequence).